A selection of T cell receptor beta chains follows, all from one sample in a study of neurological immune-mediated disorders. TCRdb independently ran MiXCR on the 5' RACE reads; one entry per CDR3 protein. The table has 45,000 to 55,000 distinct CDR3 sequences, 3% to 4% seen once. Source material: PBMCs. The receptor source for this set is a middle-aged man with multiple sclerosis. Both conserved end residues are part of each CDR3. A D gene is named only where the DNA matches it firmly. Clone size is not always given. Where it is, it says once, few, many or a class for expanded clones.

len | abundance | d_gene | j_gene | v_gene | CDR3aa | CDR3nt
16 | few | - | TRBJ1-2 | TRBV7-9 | CASSPRSQYPGYGYTF | TGTGCCAGCAGCCCTAGAAGTCAATATCCTGGCTATGGCTACACCTTC
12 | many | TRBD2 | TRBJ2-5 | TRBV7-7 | CASSLGEGTQYF | TGTGCCAGCAGCTTAGGGGAGGGTACCCAGTACTTC
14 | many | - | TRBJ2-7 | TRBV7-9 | CASSLGAGPHEQYF | TGTGCCAGCAGCTTAGGGGCAGGGCCCCACGAGCAGTACTTC
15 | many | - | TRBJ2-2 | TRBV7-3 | CASSLQGQNTGELFF | TGTGCCAGCAGCTTACAGGGACAGAACACCGGGGAGCTGTTTTTT
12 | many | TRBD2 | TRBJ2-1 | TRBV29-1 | CSVGLAGNEQFF | TGCAGCGTGGGACTAGCTGGAAATGAGCAGTTCTTC
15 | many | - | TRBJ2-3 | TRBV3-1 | CASSQDGFRADTQYF | TGTGCCAGCAGCCAAGACGGGTTTAGGGCTGATACGCAGTATTTT
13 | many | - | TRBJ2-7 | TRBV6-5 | CASSARTGYEQYF | TGTGCCAGCAGTGCGCGGACGGGCTACGAGCAGTACTTC
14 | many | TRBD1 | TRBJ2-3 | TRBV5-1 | CASSLRQGADTQYF | TGCGCCAGCAGCTTGAGACAGGGGGCAGATACGCAGTATTTT
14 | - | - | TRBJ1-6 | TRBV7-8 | CASSLEERISPLNF | TGTGCCAGCAGCTTAGAGGAAAGGATTTCACCCCTCAACTTT
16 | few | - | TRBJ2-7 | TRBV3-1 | CASSQGLGQTSYEQYF | TGTGCCAGCAGCCAAGGTTTAGGACAGACTAGCTACGAGCAGTACTTC